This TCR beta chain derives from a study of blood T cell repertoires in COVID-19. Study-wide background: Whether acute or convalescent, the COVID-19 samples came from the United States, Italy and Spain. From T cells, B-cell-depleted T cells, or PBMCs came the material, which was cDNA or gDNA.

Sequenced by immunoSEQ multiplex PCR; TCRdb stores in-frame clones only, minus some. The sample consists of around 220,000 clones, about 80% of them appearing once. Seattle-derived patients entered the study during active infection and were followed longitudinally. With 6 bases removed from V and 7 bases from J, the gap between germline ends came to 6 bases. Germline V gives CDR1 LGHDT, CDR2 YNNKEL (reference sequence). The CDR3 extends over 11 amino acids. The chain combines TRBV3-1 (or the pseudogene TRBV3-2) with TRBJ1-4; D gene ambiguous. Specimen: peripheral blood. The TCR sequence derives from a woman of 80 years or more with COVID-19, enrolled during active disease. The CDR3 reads CASSLSEKLFF. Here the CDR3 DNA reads TGTGCCAGCAGTCTAAGTGAAAAACTGTTTTTT.